The 30 T cell receptor beta chains listed next were all sequenced from one sample in a study of shared clonotypes between healthy human individuals. The method was immunoSEQ multiplex PCR; TCRdb's version includes in-frame clones alone and lacks a portion of them. The table includes approximately 640,000 clones, 55% to 75% detected once. Sequenced sample: memory CD4+ T cells sorted from blood. Subset specified: CD45RA-negative fraction. These TCRs come from a woman in her 30s in good health.

CDR3 sequence reads: CASSPRELYGYTF. The CDR3, as DNA: TGTGCCAGCAGCCCTAGGGAACTCTATGGCTACACCTTC. The chain has TRBV7-9 and TRBJ1-2; D is undetermined. V was cut by 5 bases and J by 4 bases, with 11 bases left in between. This CDR3 is built from 13 residues. CDR1 SEHNR and CDR2 FQNEAQ come from the germline V gene (reference sequence).

The gene calls are TRBV15 and TRBJ2-7; D remains unclear. The CDR3 runs 14 residues. Per the germline V gene, CDR1 is LNHNV and CDR2 is YYDKDF (reference sequence). V was clipped by 0 bases and J by 3 bases, with 9 bases between them. The CDR3 loop reads CATSRDSGNYEQYF. The DNA of the CDR3 is TGTGCCACCAGCAGAGATTCGGGCAACTACGAGCAGTACTTC. Full variable domain (rest looked up from reference TRBV15 and TRBJ2-7): DAMVIQNPRYQVTQFGKPVTLSCSQTLNHNVMYWYQQKSSQAPKLLFHYYDKDFNNEADTPDNFQSRRPNTSFCFLDIRSPGLGDTAMYLCATSRDSGNYEQYFGPGTRLTVT.

This clone was picked up one time. The chain carries TRBV10-3 and TRBJ2-3; D is unresolved. Trimming removed 3 bases at V and 7 bases at J, with 14 bases between. Germline V gene lookup returns CDR1 ENHRY and CDR2 SYGVKD. CDR3 length: 14 residues. The CDR3 sequence: CAISDDVLWNTQYF. Written as DNA, the CDR3 is TGTGCCATCAGTGACGACGTACTTTGGAATACGCAGTATTTT.

This clone has only one observation. As DNA, the CDR3 is TGTGCCAGCAGGAGAGATAGCAATCAGCCCCAGCATTTT. Its protein is CASRRDSNQPQHF. V and J are TRBV6-5 and TRBJ1-5, with unresolved D. V was clipped by 6 bases and J by 0 bases, with 6 bases between them. The CDR3 contains 13 residues. Germline loops: CDR1 MNHEY, CDR2 SVGAGI.

The chain uses TRBV4-2 and TRBJ2-1; D might be TRBD2 (6 bases). Germline V CDR1 and CDR2: LGHNA, YNFKEQ. V was pared by 1 base and J by 8 bases, with 18 bases between. The CDR3 totals 16 residues. This chain's CDR3 is CASSQASGLPGDEQFF. The CDR3 nucleotides are TGTGCCAGCAGCCAAGCCTCGGGACTCCCTGGCGATGAGCAGTTCTTC.

The chain uses TRBV9 and TRBJ2-6, with D hard to call. Germline loops: CDR1 SGDLS, CDR2 YYNGEE. Trimming removed 8 bases at V and 0 bases at J, with 18 bases between. CDR3 length equals 17 residues. CDR3 residues: CASSSRQVVSGANVLTF. The CDR3 region has the DNA TGTGCCAGTTCCTCGCGGCAGGTAGTCTCTGGGGCCAACGTCCTGACTTTC.

This chain uses TRBV7-2 with TRBJ1-3; 8 bases fit TRBD1. The trim removed 10 bases at V and 0 bases at J, leaving 5 bases unmatched. The CDR3 is 14 amino acids. The V gene's germline CDR1 is SGHTA and CDR2 FQGNSA. CDR3 coding DNA: TGTGCCACCAGACAGGGGCTCTCTGGAAACACCATATATTTT. This codes for CATRQGLSGNTIYF.

This clone was detected only once. The chain carries TRBV6-1 and TRBJ1-5; D is possibly TRBD1 (6 bases). Germline CDR1 MNHNS, CDR2 SASEGT. This CDR3 spans 14 amino acids. V was trimmed by 6 bases and J by 4 bases, leaving 13 bases between them. Here the CDR3 DNA reads TGTGCCAGCAGCCGACAGGACGATAATCAGCCCCAGCATTTT. Translation: CASSRQDDNQPQHF.

This chain connects TRBV28 to TRBJ2-3; D might be TRBD1 or TRBD2, each matching 5 bases. CDR1 is MDHEN and CDR2 is SYDVKM in the germline V gene. V gave up 11 bases and J gave up 2 bases, with 14 bases separating them. The CDR3 spans 13 residues. CDR3 coding DNA: TGTGCCGGGACCGGACGGAACACAGATACGCAGTATTTT. Encoded protein: CAGTGRNTDTQYF.

V is TRBV28 and J is TRBJ2-7; 9 positions agree with TRBD2. With V trimmed by 2 bases and J by 4 bases, 6 bases remained unmatched. This CDR3 comprises 15 residues. The germline V gene encodes CDR1 MDHEN and CDR2 SYDVKM. The CDR3 here is CASSLGAGGLYEQYF. CDR3 bases: TGTGCCAGCAGTTTAGGAGCGGGAGGTCTGTACGAGCAGTACTTC.

This clone was detected a few times. The V call is TRBV7-3, the J call TRBJ2-1, with 7 positions matching TRBD1. Germline V gene data show CDR1 as SGHTA and CDR2 as FQGTGA. J lost 2 bases, V lost 5 bases, and 9 bases had no gene match. This CDR3 spans 16 amino acids. CDR3 protein: CASSPRPQGAYNEQFF. Here the CDR3 DNA reads TGTGCCAGCAGCCCACGGCCCCAGGGGGCCTACAATGAGCAGTTCTTC.

The V call is TRBV5-5, the J call TRBJ2-7; 8 bases match TRBD1. This CDR3 is built from 13 residues. Germline-derived CDR1 and CDR2 are SGHKS and YYEKEE (reference sequence). The ends lost 8 bases at V and 2 bases at J; junction bases unmatched: 6. The CDR3, as DNA: TGTGCCAGTACCACAGGGGGGACCTACGAGCAGTACTTC. This codes for CASTTGGTYEQYF.

This clone was seen just once. The chain recombines TRBV25-1 with TRBJ2-7; tentatively, D is TRBD1 (7 bases). The germline V gene has CDR1 MGHDK and CDR2 SYGVNS. V shed 7 bases and J shed 3 bases, with 16 bases lying between them. The CDR3 covers 14 residues. Here the CDR3 reads CASKRRGRLYEQYF. For the CDR3, the DNA is TGTGCCAGCAAGCGGAGGGGGCGCCTCTACGAGCAGTACTTC.

The chain uses TRBV2 and TRBJ2-5; 8 positions match TRBD1. CDR3 length: 16 residues. Germline CDR1 SNHLY, CDR2 FYNNEI. After removal of 3 bases from V and 7 bases from J, the junction contained 13 bases not matched to a gene. The CDR3 loop reads CASSDSRDRRFRTQYF. The CDR3 nucleotides are TGTGCCAGCAGTGATAGTCGGGACAGGAGATTTAGGACCCAGTACTTC.

The V and J genes are TRBV2 and TRBJ2-6; possible D gene TRBD2, 5 bases. Trimming removed 0 bases from V and 0 bases from J, with 15 bases in between. The CDR3 contains 19 residues. The germline V gene encodes CDR1 SNHLY and CDR2 FYNNEI. The CDR3 here is CASSEALGVRSSGANVLTF. The CDR3, as DNA: TGTGCCAGCAGTGAAGCGCTCGGGGTCAGGAGCTCTGGGGCCAACGTCCTGACTTTC.

A few counts support this clone. The V and J genes are TRBV5-6 and TRBJ1-3; possibly TRBD1 for D (5 bases). With 1 base removed from V and 2 bases from J, the gap between germline ends came to 7 bases. The CDR3 extends over 14 amino acids. Germline V lookup: CDR1 SGHDT, CDR2 YYEEEE. CDR3 amino acids: CASSLRGAGNTIYF. The CDR3 nucleotides are TGTGCCAGCAGCTTGCGAGGGGCTGGAAACACCATATATTTT.

CDR3 bases: TGTGCCAGCAGCTCCCAGTGGACTGAAGCTTTCTTT. Translating gives CASSSQWTEAFF. The rearrangement joins TRBV5-5 to TRBJ1-1; D not resolved. There are 12 residues in the CDR3. The V end lost 3 bases, the J end lost 5 bases, and 8 bases lay between the germline ends. Germline CDR1 reads SGHKS; CDR2 reads YYEKEE (reference sequence).

This clone was seen a few times. J is TRBJ1-5 and V is TRBV28; possible D gene TRBD1, 6 bases. The length of the CDR3 is 13 residues. The ends were cut back, 5 bases at V and 4 bases at J, with 9 bases in the middle. Germline loops: CDR1 MDHEN, CDR2 SYDVKM. The CDR3 nucleotides read TGTGCCAGCAGTACAGGGTCAAATCAGCCCCAGCATTTT. This codes for CASSTGSNQPQHF.

The chain combines TRBV28 with TRBJ1-5; possible D gene TRBD1, 5 bases. Per the germline V gene, CDR1 is MDHEN and CDR2 is SYDVKM. The V end lost 3 bases, the J end lost 5 bases, and 11 bases lay between the germline ends. The length of the CDR3 is 14 residues. This CDR3 reads CASSFPLGDQPQHF. CDR3 nucleotide sequence: TGTGCCAGCAGTTTTCCCCTAGGGGATCAGCCCCAGCATTTT.

The chain carries TRBV7-6 and TRBJ2-1; D uncertain. Trimming removed 5 bases at V and 0 bases at J, with 20 bases between. The germline V gene encodes CDR1 SGHVS and CDR2 FNYEAQ. The CDR3 contains 18 residues. DNA of the CDR3: TGTGCCAGCAGCCCCTCCCCTGGCGGTGTAAGCTCCTACAATGAGCAGTTCTTC. Protein: CASSPSPGGVSSYNEQFF.

This chain connects TRBV6-1 to TRBJ2-7; 10 bases are shared with TRBD2. This CDR3 has 16 residues. Germline CDR1 reads MNHNS; CDR2 reads SASEGT. Germline trimming cut 2 bases from V and 2 bases from J; bases unmatched to any gene: 6. CDR3 residues: CASSERATSGPYEQYF. The CDR3 region has the DNA TGTGCCAGCAGTGAACGGGCGACTAGCGGGCCCTACGAGCAGTACTTC.

The table lists this clone with a count of one. V gene TRBV11-2 combines with J gene TRBJ2-3, with 9 bases that match TRBD2. The V and J ends lost 3 bases and 5 bases, in that order; junction bases with no gene match: 9. The CDR3 is 16 amino acids. Per the germline V gene, CDR1 is SGHAT and CDR2 is FQNNGV. The CDR3 region is CASSFGAGGPVDTQYF. CDR3 coding DNA: TGTGCCAGCAGCTTTGGGGCGGGAGGGCCGGTAGATACGCAGTATTTT.

The gene calls are TRBV10-1 and TRBJ2-7, with 8 nucleotides matching TRBD2. The CDR3 totals 13 residues. V was clipped by 5 bases and J by 5 bases; unmatched bases: 5. CDR1 WNHNN and CDR2 SYGVQD come from the germline V gene (reference sequence). CDR3 protein: CASSTAGAHEQYF. The CDR3 bases are TGCGCCAGCAGTACAGCGGGAGCCCACGAGCAGTACTTC.

The J gene is TRBJ2-1, the V gene TRBV6-5; D may correspond to TRBD1 or TRBD2 (5 bases each). Trimming cost V 6 bases and J 3 bases, with 15 bases left between them. The CDR3 is made up of 15 amino acids. Looked up from germline, CDR1 is MNHEY and CDR2 is SVGAGI. The CDR3 here is CASSRGGPLYNEQFF. The CDR3 DNA reads TGTGCCAGCAGCCGTGGGGGTCCCCTCTACAATGAGCAGTTCTTC.

The CDR3 DNA sequence: TGTGCCAGCAGCTTGACCGGGACAGGGACTCTCGAGCAGTACTTC. Translating it yields CASSLTGTGTLEQYF. The J gene is TRBJ2-7, the V gene TRBV7-3; 9 positions agree with TRBD1. With 3 bases clipped from V and 6 bases from J, the junction kept 9 bases outside the gene matches. CDR3 length equals 15 residues. Germline loops: CDR1 SGHTA, CDR2 FQGTGA.

V usage is TRBV25-1 and J usage is TRBJ2-7, with TRBD1 as a possible D gene (5 bases). Germline V CDR1 and CDR2: MGHDK, SYGVNS. V was shortened by 3 bases and J by 0 bases, with 9 bases between the two germline ends. CDR3 length: 14 amino acids. CDR3 sequence: CASSDAGRSYEQYF. For the CDR3, the DNA is TGTGCCAGCAGTGACGCAGGGCGCTCCTACGAGCAGTACTTC.

The genes are TRBV30 and TRBJ1-2; D remains ambiguous. V lost 4 bases and J 4 bases, leaving 10 bases between the germline ends. Germline V lookup: CDR1 GTSNPN, CDR2 SVGIG (reference sequence). The CDR3 extends over 12 amino acids. CDR3 amino acids: CAWTVSTYGYTF. The CDR3 nucleotides read TGTGCCTGGACGGTCTCAACCTATGGCTACACCTTC.

This clone was seen more than once but under ten times. The chain uses TRBV7-2 and TRBJ2-7; D is ambiguous. The CDR3 totals 13 residues. V was cut by 6 bases and J by 2 bases, with 11 bases left in between. Germline loops: CDR1 SGHTA, CDR2 FQGNSA. CDR3 loop: CASSRTQAYEQYF. Here the CDR3 DNA reads TGTGCCAGCAGTAGGACCCAAGCCTACGAGCAGTACTTC.

This clone was seen a handful of times. The rearrangement links TRBV2 to TRBJ2-7; D remains ambiguous. Trimming removed 3 bases from V and 3 bases from J, with 9 bases in between. This CDR3 has 13 residues. CDR1 is SNHLY, CDR2 FYNNEI, per germline. CDR3 in amino acids: CASSEAPVYEQYF. The DNA of the CDR3 is TGTGCCAGCAGTGAGGCCCCTGTCTACGAGCAGTACTTC.

The chain is built from TRBV5-1 and TRBJ2-5, with 9 bases fitting TRBD2. This CDR3 contains 17 residues. Germline loops: CDR1 SGHRS, CDR2 YFSETQ. Trimming removed 1 base from V and 1 base from J; junction bases left unmatched: 8. CDR3 bases: TGCGCCAGCAGCTTGTTCGGGTCACTAGCGGGCCAAGAGACCCAGTACTTC. Protein: CASSLFGSLAGQETQYF.